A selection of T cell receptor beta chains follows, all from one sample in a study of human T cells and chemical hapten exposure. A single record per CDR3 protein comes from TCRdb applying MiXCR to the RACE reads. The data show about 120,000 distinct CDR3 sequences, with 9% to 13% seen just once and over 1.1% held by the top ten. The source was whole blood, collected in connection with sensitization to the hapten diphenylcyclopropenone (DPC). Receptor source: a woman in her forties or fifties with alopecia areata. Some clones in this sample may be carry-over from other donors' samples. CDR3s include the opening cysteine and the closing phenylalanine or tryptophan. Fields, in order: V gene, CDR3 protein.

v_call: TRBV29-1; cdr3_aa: CSVERGDGYTF
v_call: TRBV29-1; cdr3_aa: CSVEVGTPGGQYF
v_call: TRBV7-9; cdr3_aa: CASSLKASDSGNTIYF
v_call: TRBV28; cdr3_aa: CASSLRRGTPIFHF
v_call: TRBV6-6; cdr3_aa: CASSLPPGQSYEQYF
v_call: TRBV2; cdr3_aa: CASRGQASSYNEQFF
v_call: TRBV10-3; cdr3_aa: CAISGWTGENTGELFF
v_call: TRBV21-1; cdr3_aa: CASSKRDLSGPYEQYF
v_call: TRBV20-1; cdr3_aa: CSARTGANTEAFF
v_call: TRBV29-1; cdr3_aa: CSVGRTGSEQYF
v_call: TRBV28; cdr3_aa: CASSSTGGQETQYF
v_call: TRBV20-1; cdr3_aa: CSGVSSGNTIYF
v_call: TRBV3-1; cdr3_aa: CASSAHGLEEYEQYF
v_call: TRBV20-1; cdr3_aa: CSGAGKRYGYTF
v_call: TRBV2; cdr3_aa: CASSEYGETQYF
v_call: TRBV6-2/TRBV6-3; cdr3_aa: CASRPPRAGGTQETQYF
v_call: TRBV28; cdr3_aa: CASSFLRDYGYTF
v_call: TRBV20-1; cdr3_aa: CSASSYGTTYEQYF
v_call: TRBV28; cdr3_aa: CASRNGRGPYNSPLHF
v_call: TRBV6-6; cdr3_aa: CASTPGTGNTEAFF
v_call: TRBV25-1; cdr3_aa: CASSDRDRAYGYTF
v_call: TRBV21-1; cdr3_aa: CASNGTRRDTQYF
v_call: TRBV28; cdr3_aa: CASSLLSGGREQYF
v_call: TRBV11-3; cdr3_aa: CASSPGTGAGNTEAFF
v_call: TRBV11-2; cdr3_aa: CASSLDRGGGYGYTF
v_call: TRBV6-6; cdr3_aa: CASSSSGNSYEQYF
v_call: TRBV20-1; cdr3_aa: CSASDSGKTNQPQHF
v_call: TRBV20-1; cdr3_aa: CSATWKWNTDTQYF
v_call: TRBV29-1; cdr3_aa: CSVVGLAGVLGSYNEQFF
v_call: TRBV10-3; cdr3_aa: CAISLSSDREQYF
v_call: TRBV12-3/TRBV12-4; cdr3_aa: CASSFALLAGVDTQYF
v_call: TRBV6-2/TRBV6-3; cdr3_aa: CASSSDLGLAGISTDTQYF
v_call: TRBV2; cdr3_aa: CASQTTATDTQYF
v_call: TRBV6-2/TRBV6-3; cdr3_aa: CASSWDRGTVYFYNEQFF
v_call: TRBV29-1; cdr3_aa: CSVEELYTGELFF
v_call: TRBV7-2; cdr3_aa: CASSQPYGTSINEQFF
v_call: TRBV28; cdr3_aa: CASSLRGEQYF
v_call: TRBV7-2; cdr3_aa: CASSLQSGGETQYF
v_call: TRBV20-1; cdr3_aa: CSARDRTGGSYNEQFF
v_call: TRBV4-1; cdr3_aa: CASSQKVLSEQYF
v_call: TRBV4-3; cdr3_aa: CASSQDWAGPTDTQYF
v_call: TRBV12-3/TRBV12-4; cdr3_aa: CASSLQGLGTEAFF
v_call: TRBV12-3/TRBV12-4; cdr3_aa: CASSLKGYAFF